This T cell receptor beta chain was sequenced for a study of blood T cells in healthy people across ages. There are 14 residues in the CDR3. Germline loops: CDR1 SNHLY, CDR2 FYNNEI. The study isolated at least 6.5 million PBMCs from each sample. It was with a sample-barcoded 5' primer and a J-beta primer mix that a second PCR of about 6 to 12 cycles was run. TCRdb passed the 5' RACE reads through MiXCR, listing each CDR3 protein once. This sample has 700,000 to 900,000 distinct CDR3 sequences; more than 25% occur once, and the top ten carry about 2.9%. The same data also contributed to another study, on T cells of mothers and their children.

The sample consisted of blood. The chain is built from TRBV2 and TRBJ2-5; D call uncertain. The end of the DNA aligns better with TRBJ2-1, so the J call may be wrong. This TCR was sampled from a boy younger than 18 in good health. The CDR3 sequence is CASLFGRSYNEQFF. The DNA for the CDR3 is TGTGCCAGCCTGTTTGGCCGATCTTACAATGAGCAGTTCTTC.